This TCR beta chain emerged from a study of cytomegalovirus exposure and HLA in healthy donors. Study results and caveats: Most subjects had HLA-A and HLA-B alleles reportedly predicted accurately by TCR beta sequences.

PCR amplification relied on 60 Vbeta primers (plus 13 Jbeta primers). Clones were read by immunoSEQ multiplex PCR, and TCRdb kept only the in-frame ones, dropping some. The data hold over 75,000 clones, with approximately 9% observed a single time. In its sample, this clone was seen many times. Its matching antigen is unknown. CDR1 and CDR2 (germline): SGDLS, YYNGEE. V gave up 0 bases and J gave up 2 bases, with 14 bases separating them. This CDR3 is 16 amino acids long. The chain employs TRBV9 and TRBJ2-5, with D possibly being TRBD2 (8 bases). The sample consisted of PBMCs. This clonotype was obtained from a man aged 50 to 59 in good health and CMV-seropositive. CDR3 region: CASSVAGGTAQETQYF. In DNA form, the CDR3 reads TGTGCCAGCAGCGTAGCGGGGGGGACAGCTCAAGAGACCCAGTACTTC.